These T cell receptor beta chains were read from a single sample in a study of cytomegalovirus exposure and HLA in healthy donors. TCRdb's copy holds only in-frame clones and misses some; the assay was immunoSEQ multiplex PCR. The table records some 150,000 clones, around nine tenths of them present only once. The sequenced material came from PBMCs. Receptor source: a woman aged 30 to 39 in good health and CMV-seronegative. Both conserved end residues are part of each CDR3. Each record gives: CDR3 protein, CDR3 DNA, D gene, V gene, J gene, clone size. D genes are given only for firm matches. Size is stated for part of the rows, as once, few or many counts, or as a class when the clone is expanded.

cdr3_aa: CASSFERGWSGELFF
cdr3_nt: TGTGCCAGCAGCTTTGAAAGGGGATGGTCCGGGGAGCTGTTTTTT
d_call: .
v_call: TRBV7-8
j_call: TRBJ2-2
clone_size: .

cdr3_aa: CAWSQGHYGYTF
cdr3_nt: TGTGCCTGGAGTCAGGGGCACTATGGCTACACCTTC
d_call: .
v_call: TRBV30
j_call: TRBJ1-2
clone_size: .

cdr3_aa: CASSVRSSYNSPLHF
cdr3_nt: TGTGCCAGCAGTGTAAGGAGCTCCTATAATTCACCCCTCCACTTT
d_call: .
v_call: TRBV2
j_call: TRBJ1-6
clone_size: .

cdr3_aa: CASSAGLAGGQTQYF
cdr3_nt: TGCGCCAGCAGCGCGGGACTAGCGGGGGGACAGACCCAGTACTTC
d_call: TRBD2
v_call: TRBV5-1
j_call: TRBJ2-5
clone_size: .

cdr3_aa: CASSRQWVSTDTQYF
cdr3_nt: TGTGCCAGTAGCCGGCAGTGGGTTAGCACAGATACGCAGTATTTT
d_call: .
v_call: TRBV6-5
j_call: TRBJ2-3
clone_size: .

cdr3_aa: CASSVTGGSDTEAFF
cdr3_nt: TGTGCCAGCAGCGTCACAGGGGGCTCGGACACTGAAGCTTTCTTT
d_call: TRBD1
v_call: TRBV7-2
j_call: TRBJ1-1
clone_size: .

cdr3_aa: CASSERDLTWTSGEQYF
cdr3_nt: TGTGCCAGCAGTGAAAGAGACTTGACCTGGACTAGCGGGGAGCAGTACTTC
d_call: TRBD2
v_call: TRBV6-1
j_call: TRBJ2-7
clone_size: .

cdr3_aa: CASQSQGNTGELFF
cdr3_nt: TGTGCCAGCCAATCACAGGGGAACACCGGGGAGCTGTTTTTT
d_call: .
v_call: TRBV28
j_call: TRBJ2-2
clone_size: .

cdr3_aa: CASSLEGTITDTQYF
cdr3_nt: TGTGCCAGCAGCTTAGAGGGGACTATCACAGATACGCAGTATTTT
d_call: TRBD2
v_call: TRBV7-2
j_call: TRBJ2-3
clone_size: .

cdr3_aa: CASSGPPGTGWANVLTF
cdr3_nt: TGTGCCAGCAGTGGACCCCCCGGGACAGGGTGGGCCAACGTCCTGACTTTC
d_call: TRBD1
v_call: TRBV2
j_call: TRBJ2-6
clone_size: .

cdr3_aa: CAATPGDYGYTF
cdr3_nt: TGTGCCGCTACGCCAGGGGACTATGGCTACACCTTC
d_call: .
v_call: TRBV30
j_call: TRBJ1-2
clone_size: .

cdr3_aa: CASSLGVGRGEETQYF
cdr3_nt: TGTGCCAGCAGCCTAGGTGTGGGGCGGGGGGAGGAGACCCAGTACTTC
d_call: TRBD2
v_call: TRBV27
j_call: TRBJ2-5
clone_size: .

cdr3_aa: CARERDRGRLRRTDEQYF
cdr3_nt: TGTGCCAGAGAACGCGACAGGGGGCGCCTAAGACGGACTGACGAGCAGTACTTC
d_call: .
v_call: TRBV21-1
j_call: TRBJ2-7
clone_size: once

cdr3_aa: CASSEEGGGSYNEQFF
cdr3_nt: TGTGCCAGCAGTGAAGAAGGCGGGGGCTCCTACAATGAGCAGTTCTTC
d_call: TRBD2
v_call: TRBV6-1
j_call: TRBJ2-1
clone_size: .

cdr3_aa: CASSTWRIKEQYF
cdr3_nt: TGTGCCAGCAGTACCTGGCGGATAAAAGAGCAGTACTTC
d_call: .
v_call: TRBV28
j_call: TRBJ2-7
clone_size: .

cdr3_aa: CASSYVGEETQYF
cdr3_nt: TGTGCCAGCAGTTACGTGGGAGAAGAGACCCAGTACTTC
d_call: .
v_call: TRBV6-5
j_call: TRBJ2-5
clone_size: .